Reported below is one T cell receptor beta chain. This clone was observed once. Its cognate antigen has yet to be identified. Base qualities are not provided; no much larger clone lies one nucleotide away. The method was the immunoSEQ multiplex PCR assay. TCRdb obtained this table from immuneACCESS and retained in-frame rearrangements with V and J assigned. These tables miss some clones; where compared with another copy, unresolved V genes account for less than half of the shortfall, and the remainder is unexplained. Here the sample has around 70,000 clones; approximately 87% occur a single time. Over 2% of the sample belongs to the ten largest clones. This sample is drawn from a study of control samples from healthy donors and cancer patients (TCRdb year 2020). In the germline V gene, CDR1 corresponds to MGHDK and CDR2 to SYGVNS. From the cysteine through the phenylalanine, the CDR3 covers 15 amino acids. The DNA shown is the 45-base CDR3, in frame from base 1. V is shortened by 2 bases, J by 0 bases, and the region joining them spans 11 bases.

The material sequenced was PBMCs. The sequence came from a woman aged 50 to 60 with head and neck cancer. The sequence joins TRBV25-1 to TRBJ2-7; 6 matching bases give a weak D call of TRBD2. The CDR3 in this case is CASSEGGLSSYEQYF. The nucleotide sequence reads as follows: TGTGCCAGCAGTGAAGGAGGGTTAAGCTCCTACGAGCAGTACTTC.